Listed here are 27 T cell receptor beta chains from one sample, sequenced in a study of T cells after yellow fever vaccination. From the 5' RACE reads, TCRdb called clonotypes with MiXCR, one entry per CDR3 protein. This table holds roughly 250,000 distinct CDR3 sequences, 10% to 15% found once. Sequences were derived from CD4+ T cells sorted from PBMCs, sampled 45 days after the yellow fever booster vaccination. Receptors were obtained from a man younger than 40 who received the YFV17D yellow fever vaccine.

V usage is TRBV7-6 and J usage is TRBJ2-7; no clear D gene. CDR3 size: 12 residues. The germline V gene encodes CDR1 SGHVS and CDR2 FNYEAQ. Between the trimmed V and J ends, which lost 1 base and 4 bases, there was a span of 5 bases. The CDR3 nucleotides read TGTGCCAGCAGCTTAGGTTGGTACGAGCAGTACTTC. Encoded protein: CASSLGWYEQYF.

This chain joins TRBV5-1 and TRBJ2-1; 9 bases are shared with TRBD2. The CDR3 has 16 residues. Germline-derived CDR1 and CDR2 are SGHRS and YFSETQ. V shed 4 bases and J 3 bases; nucleotides not matched to a gene: 8. CDR3 sequence: CASSPQEAGGYNEQFF. CDR3 coding DNA: TGCGCCAGCAGCCCCCAGGAAGCGGGAGGCTACAATGAGCAGTTCTTC. Based on the CDR3 plus reference TRBV5-1 and TRBJ2-1, the full variable domain is KAGVTQTPRYLIKTRGQQVTLSCSPISGHRSVSWYQQTPGQGLQFLFEYFSETQRNKGNFPGRFSGRQFSNSRSEMNVSTLELGDSALYLCASSPQEAGGYNEQFFGPGTRLTVL.

This clonotype has just a few counts. This chain uses TRBV6-5 with TRBJ2-3; D call uncertain. This CDR3 is 14 amino acids long. Germline V gives CDR1 MNHEY, CDR2 SVGAGI. With 4 bases removed from V and 0 bases from J, the gap between germline ends came to 8 bases. CDR3 sequence (DNA): TGTGCCAGCAGTTCGCGGAGAAGCACAGATACGCAGTATTTT. Amino acids: CASSSRRSTDTQYF.

The chain employs TRBV24-1 and TRBJ2-1, with 13 bases lining up with TRBD2. CDR1 KGHDR and CDR2 SFDVKD come from the germline V gene. This CDR3 has 16 amino acids. V was pared by 5 bases and J by 8 bases, with 8 bases of the junction left unmatched. CDR3 region: CATSGFTSGRGDEQFF. The CDR3 nucleotides read TGTGCCACCAGTGGTTTTACTAGCGGGAGGGGCGATGAGCAGTTCTTC.

This clonotype was seen a few times. The rearrangement joins TRBV18 to TRBJ1-6; possible D gene TRBD1, 6 bases. The V end was cut by 0 bases, the J end by 5 bases, with 14 bases between. CDR1 and CDR2 from the germline V gene are KGHSH and LQKENI. The CDR3 runs to 17 residues. In DNA, the CDR3 is TGTGCCAGCTCACCACCGTTCCGGACAGTGAATAATTCACCCCTCCACTTT. Translating it yields CASSPPFRTVNNSPLHF.

At least ten counts were recorded for this clonotype. This chain links TRBV4-1 with TRBJ2-7; D is uncertain. The CDR3 is 17 amino acids. The V gene lost 0 bases and the J gene lost 3 bases, with 18 bases spanning the gap. Germline CDR1 reads MGHRA; CDR2 reads YSYEKL. CDR3 nucleotides: TGCGCCAGCAGCCAAGATCTTACAGCCCACGATTACTACGAGCAGTACTTC. Translated: CASSQDLTAHDYYEQYF.

This clonotype has only a few counts. This rearrangement joins TRBV11-2 to TRBJ1-5, with no clear D. With 5 bases removed from V and 4 bases from J, the gap between germline ends came to 15 bases. Germline assignment: CDR1 SGHAT and CDR2 FQNNGV. This CDR3 comprises 15 residues. This chain's CDR3 is CASSKRTGVNQPQHF. The CDR3 DNA reads as TGTGCCAGCAGCAAAAGGACTGGGGTAAATCAGCCCCAGCATTTT.

This clonotype has ten or more counts. V and J are TRBV12-3 or TRBV12-4 and TRBJ2-1; 10 bases agree with TRBD2. This CDR3 has 15 residues. After removal of 5 bases from V and 5 bases from J, the junction contained 6 bases not matched to a gene. The CDR3 region has the DNA TGTGCCAGCAGTCAAAGGACTAGCGGACACAATGAGCAGTTCTTC. This gives the protein CASSQRTSGHNEQFF.

The genes are TRBV5-1 and TRBJ1-1, with no clear D. Germline V lookup: CDR1 SGHRS, CDR2 YFSETQ. The CDR3 consists of 17 residues. V was clipped by 0 bases and J by 2 bases, with 17 bases between them. The CDR3 loop reads CASSLAGPGRTNTEAFF. In DNA, the CDR3 is TGCGCCAGCAGCTTGGCCGGCCCCGGGAGAACCAACACTGAAGCTTTCTTT.

The chain combines TRBV6-1 with TRBJ2-5; D is possibly TRBD1 (6 bases). This CDR3 region has 16 residues. The germline V and J ends were trimmed by 8 bases and 5 bases, with 24 bases remaining between them. Germline V gene sequence: CDR1 MNHNS, CDR2 SASEGT. The CDR3 DNA sequence: TGTGCCAGCCCCCCTGCCTGGGGGCAGTTGGGGGAGACCCAGTACTTC. Its translation is CASPPAWGQLGETQYF.

This clonotype was picked up a small number of times. This chain uses TRBV11-3 with TRBJ2-1; TRBD2 matches at 7 bases. The CDR3 covers 16 residues. The germline V gene encodes CDR1 SGHNT and CDR2 YENEEA. After removal of 5 bases from V and 0 bases from J, the junction contained 7 bases not matched to a gene. CDR3 coding DNA: TGTGCCAGCAGCATAACTAGCGCGAGCTCCTACAATGAGCAGTTCTTC. This codes for CASSITSASSYNEQFF.

The chain links TRBV19 to TRBJ2-1; TRBD2 matches at 8 bases. This CDR3 is 14 amino acids long. Germline V gene lookup returns CDR1 LNHDA and CDR2 SQIVND (reference sequence). The V and J ends lost 3 bases and 9 bases, in that order; junction bases with no gene match: 7. CDR3 DNA: TGTGCCAGTAGTATCGGGGCGGGAGGTCGTGAGCAGTTCTTC. Its protein is CASSIGAGGREQFF.

This clonotype was seen a handful of times. The V call is TRBV11-2, the J call TRBJ2-3, with 11 bases aligning to TRBD1. Germline CDR1 is SGHAT and CDR2 is FQNNGV. This CDR3 has 14 amino acids. V dropped 3 bases and J dropped 9; count of bases not matched to a gene: 5. CDR3 protein: CASSLDRGRITQYF. The CDR3 DNA follows: TGTGCCAGCAGCTTGGACAGGGGGCGTATAACGCAGTATTTT.

This clonotype showed up many times. The chain couples TRBV12-3 or TRBV12-4 to TRBJ2-7; D call uncertain. Trimming removed 2 bases from V and 4 bases from J, with 9 bases in between. The length of the CDR3 is 13 residues. As DNA, the CDR3 is TGTGCCAGCAGTTTAACTCTGCCTTACGAGCAGTACTTC. Its translation: CASSLTLPYEQYF.

The V call is TRBV23-1, the J call TRBJ2-1, with 11 bases aligning to TRBD1. TRBV23-1 is labeled an ORF, and its function is uncertain. Germline trimming cut 4 bases from V and 8 bases from J; bases unmatched to any gene: 16. The CDR3 is 18 residues long. CDR3 nucleotide sequence: TGCGCCAGCAGTCCTCCGCCCCGGGGACAGGGGGATGGCGATGAGCAGTTCTTC. It specifies CASSPPPRGQGDGDEQFF.

This clonotype showed up just a few times. This chain links TRBV6-5 with TRBJ1-1; TRBD1 aligns across 7 bases. CDR1 is MNHEY, CDR2 SVGAGI, per germline. CDR3 length equals 14 residues. V gave up 1 base and J gave up 1 base; unmatched junction bases: 0. Written as DNA, the CDR3 is TGTGCCAGCAGTTACTGGACAGGGAACACTGAAGCTTTCTTT. Its protein product is CASSYWTGNTEAFF.

The chain couples TRBV5-4 to TRBJ2-6; weak D call: TRBD2 (5 bases). Trimming took 1 base from V and 0 from J, leaving 14 bases between them. CDR1 SGHNT and CDR2 YYREEE come from the germline V gene (reference sequence). The CDR3 is 18 amino acids. CDR3 loop: CASSLIDQAGSGANVLTF. CDR3 coding DNA: TGTGCCAGCAGCTTGATAGATCAGGCGGGCTCTGGGGCCAACGTCCTGACTTTC.

The CDR3: CSAAVGARTEAFF. As DNA, the CDR3 is TGCAGTGCTGCTGTAGGGGCGCGCACTGAAGCTTTCTTT. The V call is TRBV20-1, the J call TRBJ1-1; possibly TRBD1 for D (5 bases). Germline V gene lookup returns CDR1 DFQATT and CDR2 SNEGSKA (reference sequence). The CDR3 is made up of 13 amino acids. Trimming cost V 5 bases and J 4 bases, with 14 bases left between them.

The chain links TRBV3-1 to TRBJ2-3, with D perhaps TRBD1 or TRBD2 (5 bases each). Germline CDR1 and CDR2: LGHDT and YNNKEL (reference sequence). V was pared by 8 bases and J by 8 bases, with 20 bases between. The CDR3 runs to 14 residues. CDR3 bases: TGTGCCAGCCGGGCCGGGACGGAGCAGGGTACGCAGTATTTT. Its protein product is CASRAGTEQGTQYF.

This clonotype occurred a few times. This chain joins TRBV28 and TRBJ2-7; unclear D gene. The CDR3 sequence is 12 residues long. Germline-derived CDR1 and CDR2 are MDHEN and SYDVKM. With 6 bases removed from V and 4 bases from J, the gap between germline ends came to 10 bases. The CDR3 sequence is CASRRLGYEQYF. CDR3 nucleotide sequence: TGTGCCAGCAGAAGACTGGGGTACGAGCAGTACTTC.

The rearrangement uses TRBV20-1 and TRBJ2-7; D may be TRBD2 (5 bases). The CDR3 consists of 12 residues. The germline V gene encodes CDR1 DFQATT and CDR2 SNEGSKA (reference sequence). The V end lost 3 bases, the J end lost 4 bases, and 10 bases lay between the germline ends. CDR3 in DNA: TGCAGTGCTAGTGGTAGCGTTTACGAGCAGTACTTC. This gives the protein CSASGSVYEQYF.

V usage is TRBV29-1 and J usage is TRBJ2-1; TRBD1 matches 12 bases. The CDR3 runs to 15 residues. Germline lookup yields CDR1 SQVTM and CDR2 ANQGSEA. Germline trimming cut 6 bases from V and 5 bases from J; bases unmatched to any gene: 8. The CDR3 bases are TGCAGCGTCGGAACCGGGACAGGGGGCCACAATGAGCAGTTCTTC. As protein: CSVGTGTGGHNEQFF.

The table lists this clonotype with a few counts. This chain links TRBV30 with TRBJ2-3; no definite D call. The V gene's germline CDR1 is GTSNPN and CDR2 SVGIG (reference sequence). The CDR3 extends over 12 amino acids. Trimming pared 1 base from V and 3 bases from J, leaving 5 bases between. The CDR3 sequence is CAWSAGTDTQYF. The CDR3 DNA sequence: TGTGCCTGGAGTGCCGGGACAGATACGCAGTATTTT.

The chain is built from TRBV21-1 and TRBJ2-5; TRBD2, as called in the table, went unchecked against the DNA. TRBV21-1 corresponds to a pseudogene. This CDR3 spans 17 amino acids. The CDR3 sequence: CATSKGWTGVSQETQYF. The CDR3 DNA reads as TGTGCCACCAGCAAAGGGTGGACGGGAGTGAGCCAAGAGACCCAGTACTTC.

This clonotype turned up a few times. The CDR3: CAISVAGRTGETQYF. The CDR3 DNA follows: TGTGCCATCAGTGTAGCGGGCCGGACTGGAGAGACCCAGTACTTC. The V gene is TRBV10-3, the J gene TRBJ2-5, with TRBD2 matching over 7 bases. CDR1 ENHRY and CDR2 SYGVKD come from the germline V gene. Trimming cost V 4 bases and J 4 bases; bases outside gene matches: 9. This CDR3 contains 15 residues.

The chain couples TRBV29-1 to TRBJ2-2; a possible D gene is TRBD1 (6 bases). CDR3 size: 13 residues. The V end was cut by 5 bases, the J end by 5 bases, with 12 bases between. Looked up from germline, CDR1 is SQVTM and CDR2 is ANQGSEA. CDR3 DNA: TGCAGCGTTACAGGGTTGCGAACCGGGGAGCTGTTTTTT. Residues: CSVTGLRTGELFF.

In this sample, this clonotype turned up a few times. The chain has TRBV12-3 or TRBV12-4 and TRBJ1-2, with 7 bases matching TRBD1. Trimming cost V 7 bases and J 7 bases; bases outside gene matches: 3. This CDR3 has 11 amino acids. The CDR3 loop is CASNSGGGYTF. In DNA form, the CDR3 reads TGTGCCAGCAACTCAGGGGGTGGCTACACCTTC.